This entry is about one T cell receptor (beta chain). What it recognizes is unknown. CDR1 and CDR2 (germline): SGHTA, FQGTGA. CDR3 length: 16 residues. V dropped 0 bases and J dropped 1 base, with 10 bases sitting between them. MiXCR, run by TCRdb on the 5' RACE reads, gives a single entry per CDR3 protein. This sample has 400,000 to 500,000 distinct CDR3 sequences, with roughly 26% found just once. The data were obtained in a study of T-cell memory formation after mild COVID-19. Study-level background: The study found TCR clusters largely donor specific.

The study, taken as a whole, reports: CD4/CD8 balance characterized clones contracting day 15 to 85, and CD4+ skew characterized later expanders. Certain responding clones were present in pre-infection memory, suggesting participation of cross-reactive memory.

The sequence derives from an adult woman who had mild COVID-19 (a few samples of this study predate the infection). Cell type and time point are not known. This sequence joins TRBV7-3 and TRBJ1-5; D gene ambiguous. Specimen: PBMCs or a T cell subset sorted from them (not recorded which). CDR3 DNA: TGTGCCAGCAGCTTAACAGGCTACGGAAGCAATCAGCCCCAGCATTTT. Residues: CASSLTGYGSNQPQHF. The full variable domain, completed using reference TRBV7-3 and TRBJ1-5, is GAGVSQTPSNKVTEKGKYVELRCDPISGHTALYWYRQSLGQGPEFLIYFQGTGAADDSGLPNDRFFAVRPEGSVSTLKIQRTERGDSAVYLCASSLTGYGSNQPQHFGDGTRLSIL.